The rows below give T cell receptor beta chains drawn from one sample of a study of control samples from healthy donors and cancer patients. Produced via immunoSEQ multiplex PCR; TCRdb's table is partial and in-frame only. In the table there are about 230,000 clones, almost 85% of which are singletons. The sample consisted of PBMCs. These receptor sequences come from a woman aged 60-75 years with lung cancer. Both conserved end residues are part of each CDR3. The order of the fields is clone size, V gene, J gene, D gene, CDR3 DNA, CDR3 protein. A D gene is named only where the DNA matches it firmly. Clone size is stated in some rows and not others, as once, few, many or a class when expanded.

clone_size: once; v_call: TRBV5-1; j_call: TRBJ2-7; d_call: TRBD1; cdr3_nt: TGCGCCAGCAGCTTGGGGGACAGGGGTCCCGAGCAGTACTTC; cdr3_aa: CASSLGDRGPEQYF
clone_size: .; v_call: TRBV7-2; j_call: TRBJ2-3; d_call: .; cdr3_nt: TGTGCCAGCAGCTTAGGTGGGACTAGCACAGATACGCAGTATTTT; cdr3_aa: CASSLGGTSTDTQYF
clone_size: .; v_call: TRBV7-2; j_call: TRBJ2-1; d_call: TRBD2; cdr3_nt: TGTGCCAGCAGCTTAGACGGACTAGCGGGAAATGAGCAGTTCTTC; cdr3_aa: CASSLDGLAGNEQFF
clone_size: .; v_call: TRBV29-1; j_call: TRBJ1-2; d_call: TRBD1; cdr3_nt: TGCAGCGTTACCGGGACAGGGGACTATGGCTACACCTTC; cdr3_aa: CSVTGTGDYGYTF
clone_size: .; v_call: TRBV11-3; j_call: TRBJ2-2; d_call: .; cdr3_nt: TGTGCCAGCAGCACAGGGACCGGGGAGCTGTTTTTT; cdr3_aa: CASSTGTGELFF
clone_size: .; v_call: TRBV6-5; j_call: TRBJ1-3; d_call: .; cdr3_nt: TGTGCCAGCAGTTTCGACTACTCTGGAAACACCATATATTTT; cdr3_aa: CASSFDYSGNTIYF
clone_size: .; v_call: TRBV5-5; j_call: TRBJ1-2; d_call: .; cdr3_nt: TGTGCCAGCAGCTCTCGTCAGACTGGGGGCACGTACTATGGCTACACCTTC; cdr3_aa: CASSSRQTGGTYYGYTF
clone_size: .; v_call: TRBV14; j_call: TRBJ2-4; d_call: .; cdr3_nt: TGTGCCAGCAGCCAGTACAAGGGGGACCAGTACTTC; cdr3_aa: CASSQYKGDQYF
clone_size: .; v_call: TRBV9; j_call: TRBJ2-2; d_call: TRBD2; cdr3_nt: TGTGCCAGCAGCGTAGGGTTACTAGCGTCCGGGGAGCTGTTTTTT; cdr3_aa: CASSVGLLASGELFF
clone_size: few; v_call: TRBV2; j_call: TRBJ2-2; d_call: TRBD1; cdr3_nt: TGTGCCAGCCAATACCGGGACAGGGGGCGAGGGGAGCTGTTTTTT; cdr3_aa: CASQYRDRGRGELFF
clone_size: few; v_call: TRBV5-1; j_call: TRBJ1-2; d_call: TRBD1; cdr3_nt: TGCGCCAGCAGCTCGGGACAGTCAAACTATGGCTACACCTTC; cdr3_aa: CASSSGQSNYGYTF
clone_size: .; v_call: TRBV6-5; j_call: TRBJ2-7; d_call: .; cdr3_nt: TGTGCCAGCAGTTACACCGGGATCAGCACCTCCTACGAGCAGTACTTC; cdr3_aa: CASSYTGISTSYEQYF
clone_size: .; v_call: TRBV24-1; j_call: TRBJ1-5; d_call: .; cdr3_nt: TGTGCCACCAGTGACTGGCCTGGGTTGTCGGGGGAGAATCAGCCCCAGCATTTT; cdr3_aa: CATSDWPGLSGENQPQHF
clone_size: .; v_call: TRBV5-1; j_call: TRBJ2-2; d_call: .; cdr3_nt: TGCGCCAGCAGCTTCCCGACAGGCCCGAACACCGGGGAGCTGTTTTTT; cdr3_aa: CASSFPTGPNTGELFF
clone_size: once; v_call: TRBV6-5; j_call: TRBJ2-2; d_call: .; cdr3_nt: TGTGCCAGCGGCGAATTCGTGGGGGAGCTGTTTTTT; cdr3_aa: CASGEFVGELFF
clone_size: .; v_call: TRBV5-1; j_call: TRBJ2-3; d_call: .; cdr3_nt: TGCGCCAGCAGCCTATTTAGCACAGATACGCAGTATTTT; cdr3_aa: CASSLFSTDTQYF
clone_size: .; v_call: TRBV28; j_call: TRBJ2-7; d_call: .; cdr3_nt: TGTGCCAGCAGTTTAACTAGCTGGTACGAGCAGTACTTC; cdr3_aa: CASSLTSWYEQYF
clone_size: .; v_call: TRBV3-1/TRBV3-2; j_call: TRBJ1-2; d_call: TRBD1; cdr3_nt: TGTGCCAGCAGCCAAGATTACAGGGGAGGTGGCTACACCTTC; cdr3_aa: CASSQDYRGGGYTF
clone_size: .; v_call: TRBV30; j_call: TRBJ2-1; d_call: .; cdr3_nt: TGTGCCTGGAGTGGAGTGGGCCAAGCCGGTGAGCAGTTCTTC; cdr3_aa: CAWSGVGQAGEQFF
clone_size: .; v_call: TRBV5-4; j_call: TRBJ2-2; d_call: .; cdr3_nt: TGTGCCAGCAGCTGGGGACGGTTGAACACCGGGGAGCTGTTTTTT; cdr3_aa: CASSWGRLNTGELFF
clone_size: .; v_call: TRBV6-1; j_call: TRBJ1-5; d_call: .; cdr3_nt: TGTGCCAGCAGCGAATTGATAGGGTTCTCAGGCAATCAGCCCCAGCATTTT; cdr3_aa: CASSELIGFSGNQPQHF
clone_size: .; v_call: TRBV24-1; j_call: TRBJ2-7; d_call: .; cdr3_nt: TGTGCCACCAGTCAGACAGGGAGGTCTAGGAACGAGCAGTACTTC; cdr3_aa: CATSQTGRSRNEQYF
clone_size: once; v_call: TRBV3-1/TRBV3-2; j_call: TRBJ2-3; d_call: .; cdr3_nt: TGTGCCAGCAGCCAAACGGGGGGCGTCACAGATACGCAGTATTTT; cdr3_aa: CASSQTGGVTDTQYF
clone_size: .; v_call: TRBV2; j_call: TRBJ2-3; d_call: .; cdr3_nt: TGTGCCAGCAGTGAGGACTTCACCCATACGCAGTATTTT; cdr3_aa: CASSEDFTHTQYF
clone_size: few; v_call: TRBV5-1; j_call: TRBJ2-7; d_call: TRBD1; cdr3_nt: TGCGCCAGCAGGGAGCGGACAGGAAGCTCCTACGAGCAGTACTTC; cdr3_aa: CASRERTGSSYEQYF
clone_size: few; v_call: TRBV9; j_call: TRBJ2-7; d_call: .; cdr3_nt: TGTGCCAGCAGCGTACGAGGGGACTCGTCCTACGAGCAGTACTTC; cdr3_aa: CASSVRGDSSYEQYF
clone_size: .; v_call: TRBV20-1; j_call: TRBJ1-1; d_call: .; cdr3_nt: TGCAGTGCTGGGGACACTCCCGGGTCGGCGTTT; cdr3_aa: CSAGDTPGSAF
clone_size: .; v_call: TRBV28; j_call: TRBJ1-5; d_call: .; cdr3_nt: TGTGCCACCAATTCTCCTCCTAGGCCCCAGCATTTT; cdr3_aa: CATNSPPRPQHF
clone_size: .; v_call: TRBV7-2; j_call: TRBJ1-2; d_call: .; cdr3_nt: TGTGCCAGCAGCTTAGATTGGGCGGGGGGCCACACCTTC; cdr3_aa: CASSLDWAGGHTF
clone_size: .; v_call: TRBV10-1; j_call: TRBJ2-1; d_call: .; cdr3_nt: TGCGCCAGCAGCTCGGGGGGCAACAATGAGCAGTTCTTC; cdr3_aa: CASSSGGNNEQFF
clone_size: .; v_call: TRBV5-1; j_call: TRBJ2-1; d_call: TRBD1; cdr3_nt: TGCGCCAGCAGCGTGGGACAGGAGTACAATGAGCAGTTCTTC; cdr3_aa: CASSVGQEYNEQFF
clone_size: once; v_call: TRBV28; j_call: TRBJ1-5; d_call: .; cdr3_nt: TGTGCCAGCAGTATGGTACAGCGAAATCAGCCCCAGCATTTT; cdr3_aa: CASSMVQRNQPQHF
clone_size: .; v_call: TRBV9; j_call: TRBJ1-2; d_call: .; cdr3_nt: TGTGCCAGCAGCGTAGGGTCAGGTAGAGGCTACACCTTC; cdr3_aa: CASSVGSGRGYTF
clone_size: .; v_call: TRBV28; j_call: TRBJ1-1; d_call: .; cdr3_nt: TGTGCCAGCTGTCGTGCGGCAATGAACACTGAAGCTTTCTTT; cdr3_aa: CASCRAAMNTEAFF
clone_size: .; v_call: TRBV6-6; j_call: TRBJ2-1; d_call: TRBD2; cdr3_nt: TGTGCCAGCAGTACGGGGACTAGCGTATATAATGAGCAGTTCTTC; cdr3_aa: CASSTGTSVYNEQFF
clone_size: .; v_call: TRBV3-1/TRBV3-2; j_call: TRBJ1-4; d_call: TRBD1; cdr3_nt: TGTGCCAGTTATGCCGGGACAGGGAAGGGAAAACTGTTTTTT; cdr3_aa: CASYAGTGKGKLFF
clone_size: .; v_call: TRBV29-1; j_call: TRBJ2-5; d_call: .; cdr3_nt: TGCAGCGTTACACAGGGTCCGGAGACCCAGTACTTC; cdr3_aa: CSVTQGPETQYF
clone_size: .; v_call: TRBV7-3; j_call: TRBJ2-2; d_call: .; cdr3_nt: TGTGCCAGCAGCTTAACCCCGGGTTGGAGCACCGGGGAGCTGTTTTTT; cdr3_aa: CASSLTPGWSTGELFF
clone_size: .; v_call: TRBV28; j_call: TRBJ1-1; d_call: .; cdr3_nt: TGTGCCAGCAGATTGTTCGGGGGTAACACTGAAGCTTTCTTT; cdr3_aa: CASRLFGGNTEAFF
clone_size: .; v_call: TRBV20-1; j_call: TRBJ2-5; d_call: .; cdr3_nt: TGCAGTGCTAGTTTGCGGGGAGTAGGAGGGACCCAGTACTTC; cdr3_aa: CSASLRGVGGTQYF
clone_size: .; v_call: TRBV4-1; j_call: TRBJ2-1; d_call: TRBD1; cdr3_nt: TGCGCCAGCAGCCAAGAGGCCTCTCGGACAGGGGCTAGCTCCTACAATGAGCAGTTCTTC; cdr3_aa: CASSQEASRTGASSYNEQFF